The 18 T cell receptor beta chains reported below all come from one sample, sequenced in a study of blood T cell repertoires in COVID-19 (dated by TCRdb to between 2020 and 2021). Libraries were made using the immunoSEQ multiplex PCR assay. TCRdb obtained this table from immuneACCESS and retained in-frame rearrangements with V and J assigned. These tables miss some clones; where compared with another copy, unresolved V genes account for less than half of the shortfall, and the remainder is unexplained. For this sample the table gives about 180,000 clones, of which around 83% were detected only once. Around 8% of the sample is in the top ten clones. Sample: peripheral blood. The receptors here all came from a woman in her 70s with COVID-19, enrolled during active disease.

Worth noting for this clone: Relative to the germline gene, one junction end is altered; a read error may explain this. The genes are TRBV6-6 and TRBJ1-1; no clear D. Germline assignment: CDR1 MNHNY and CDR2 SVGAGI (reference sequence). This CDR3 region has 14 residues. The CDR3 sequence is CASSYFTGNAEAFF. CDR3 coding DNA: TGTGCCAGCAGTTACTTTACGGGGAACGCTGAAGCTTTCTTT.

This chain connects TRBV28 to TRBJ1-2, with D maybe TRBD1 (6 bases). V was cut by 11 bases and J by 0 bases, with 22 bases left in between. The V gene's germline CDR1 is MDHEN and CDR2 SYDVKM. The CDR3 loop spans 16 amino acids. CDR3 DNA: TGTGCCGTACCCCTAAGCAGGGGAGGGGCTAACTATGGCTACACCTTC. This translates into CAVPLSRGGANYGYTF.

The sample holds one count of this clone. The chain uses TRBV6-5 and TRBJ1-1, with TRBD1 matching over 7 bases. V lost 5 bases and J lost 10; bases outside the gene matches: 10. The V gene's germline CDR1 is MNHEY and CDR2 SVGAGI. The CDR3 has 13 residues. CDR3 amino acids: CASSPSRGYTAFF. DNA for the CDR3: TGTGCCAGCAGTCCCTCCAGGGGGTATACAGCTTTCTTT.

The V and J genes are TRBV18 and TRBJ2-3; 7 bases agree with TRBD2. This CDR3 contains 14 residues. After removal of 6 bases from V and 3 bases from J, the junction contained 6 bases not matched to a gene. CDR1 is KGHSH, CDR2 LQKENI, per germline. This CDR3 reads CASSQTSVTDTQYF. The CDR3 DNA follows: TGTGCCAGCTCCCAAACTAGCGTGACAGATACGCAGTATTTT. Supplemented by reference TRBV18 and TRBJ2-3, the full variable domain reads NAGVMQNPRHLVRRRGQEARLRCSPMKGHSHVYWYRQLPEEGLKFMVYLQKENIIDESGMPKERFSAEFPKEGPSILRIQQVVRGDSAAYFCASSQTSVTDTQYFGPGTRLTVL.

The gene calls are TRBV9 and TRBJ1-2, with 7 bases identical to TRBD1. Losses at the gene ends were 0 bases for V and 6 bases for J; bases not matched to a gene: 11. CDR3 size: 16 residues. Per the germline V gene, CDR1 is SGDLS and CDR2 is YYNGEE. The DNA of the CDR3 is TGTGCCAGCAGCGTAGTTGGAAAAGGGGGCGGAGATGGCTACACCTTC. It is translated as CASSVVGKGGGDGYTF. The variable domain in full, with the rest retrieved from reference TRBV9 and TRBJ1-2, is DSGVTQTPKHLITATGQRVTLRCSPRSGDLSVYWYQQSLDQGLQFLIQYYNGEERAKGNILERFSAQQFPDLHSELNLSSLELGDSALYFCASSVVGKGGGDGYTFGSGTRLTVV.

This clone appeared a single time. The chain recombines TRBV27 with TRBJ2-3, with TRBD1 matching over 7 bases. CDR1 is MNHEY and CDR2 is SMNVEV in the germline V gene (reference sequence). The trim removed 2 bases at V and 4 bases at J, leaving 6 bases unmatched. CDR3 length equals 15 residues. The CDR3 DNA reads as TGTGCCAGCAGTTTAAGAGGGGGCGCGCCAGATACGCAGTATTTT. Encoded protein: CASSLRGGAPDTQYF.

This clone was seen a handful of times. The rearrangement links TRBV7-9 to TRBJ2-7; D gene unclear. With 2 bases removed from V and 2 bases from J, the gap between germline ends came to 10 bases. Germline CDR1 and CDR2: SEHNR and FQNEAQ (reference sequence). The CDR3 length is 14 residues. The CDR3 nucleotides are TGTGCCAGCAGCTTAACAGAGTTTCCCTACGAGCAGTACTTC. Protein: CASSLTEFPYEQYF.

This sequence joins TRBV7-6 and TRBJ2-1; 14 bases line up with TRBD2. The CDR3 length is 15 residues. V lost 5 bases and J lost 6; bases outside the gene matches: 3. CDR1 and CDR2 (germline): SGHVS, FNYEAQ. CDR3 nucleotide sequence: TGTGCCAGCAGCAGACTAGCGGGAGGGCCCAATGAGCAGTTCTTC. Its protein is CASSRLAGGPNEQFF.

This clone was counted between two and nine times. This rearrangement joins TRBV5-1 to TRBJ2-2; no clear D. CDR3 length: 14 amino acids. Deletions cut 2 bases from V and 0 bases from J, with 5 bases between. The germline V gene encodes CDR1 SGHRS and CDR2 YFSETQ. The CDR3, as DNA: TGCGCCAGCAGCTTTAGATCGAACACCGGGGAGCTGTTTTTT. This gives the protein CASSFRSNTGELFF.

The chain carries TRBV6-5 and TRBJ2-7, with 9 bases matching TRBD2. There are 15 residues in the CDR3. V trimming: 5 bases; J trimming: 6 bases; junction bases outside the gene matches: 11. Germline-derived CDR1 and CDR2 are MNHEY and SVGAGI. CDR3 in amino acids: CASSTPHSGSGEQYF. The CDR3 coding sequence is TGTGCCAGCAGTACCCCCCATAGCGGGAGCGGCGAGCAGTACTTC.

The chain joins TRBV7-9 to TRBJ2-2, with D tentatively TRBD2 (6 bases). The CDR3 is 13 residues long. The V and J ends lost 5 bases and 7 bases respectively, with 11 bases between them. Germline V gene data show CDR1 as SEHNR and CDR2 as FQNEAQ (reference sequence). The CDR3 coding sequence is TGTGCCAGCAGCCCCTGGGAGGTCGGGGAGCTGTTTTTT. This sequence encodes CASSPWEVGELFF.

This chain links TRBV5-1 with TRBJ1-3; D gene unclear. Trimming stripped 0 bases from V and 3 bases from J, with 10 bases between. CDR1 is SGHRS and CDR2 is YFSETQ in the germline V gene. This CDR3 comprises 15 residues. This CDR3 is CASSLAGADGNTIYF. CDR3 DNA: TGCGCCAGCAGCTTGGCAGGCGCCGATGGAAACACCATATATTTT.

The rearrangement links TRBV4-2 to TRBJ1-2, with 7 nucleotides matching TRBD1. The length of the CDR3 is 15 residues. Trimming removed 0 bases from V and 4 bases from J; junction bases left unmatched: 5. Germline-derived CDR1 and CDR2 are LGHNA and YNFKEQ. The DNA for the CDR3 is TGTGCCAGCAGCCAAGAAAGGGGGCAGGGCTATGGCTACACCTTC. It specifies CASSQERGQGYGYTF.

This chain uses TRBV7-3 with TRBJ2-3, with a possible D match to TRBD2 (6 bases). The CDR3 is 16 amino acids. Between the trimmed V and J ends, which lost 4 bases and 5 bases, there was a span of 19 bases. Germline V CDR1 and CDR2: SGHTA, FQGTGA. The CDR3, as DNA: TGTGCCAGCAGCTCCCGGGGCGGGATGGGAGGAGATACGCAGTATTTT. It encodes CASSSRGGMGGDTQYF.

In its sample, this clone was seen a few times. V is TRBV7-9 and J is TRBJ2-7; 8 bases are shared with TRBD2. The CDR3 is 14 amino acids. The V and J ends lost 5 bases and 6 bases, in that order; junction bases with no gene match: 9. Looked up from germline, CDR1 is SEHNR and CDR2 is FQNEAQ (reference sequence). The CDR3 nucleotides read TGTGCCAGCAGCGCAAGCGGGAGCGGCGGCGAGCAGTACTTC. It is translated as CASSASGSGGEQYF.

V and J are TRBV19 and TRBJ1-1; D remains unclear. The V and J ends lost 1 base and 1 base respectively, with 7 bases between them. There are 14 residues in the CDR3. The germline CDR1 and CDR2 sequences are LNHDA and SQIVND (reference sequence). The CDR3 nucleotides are TGTGCCAGTAGTATAGGACAAGGGAACACTGAAGCTTTCTTT. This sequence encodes CASSIGQGNTEAFF.

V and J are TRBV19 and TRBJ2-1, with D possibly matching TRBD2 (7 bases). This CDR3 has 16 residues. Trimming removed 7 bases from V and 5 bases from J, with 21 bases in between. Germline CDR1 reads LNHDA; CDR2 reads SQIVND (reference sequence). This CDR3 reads CASMDRGRGTNNEQFF. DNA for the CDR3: TGTGCCAGTATGGATAGGGGGAGGGGAACGAACAATGAGCAGTTCTTC. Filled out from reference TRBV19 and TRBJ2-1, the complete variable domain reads DGGITQSPKYLFRKEGQNVTLSCEQNLNHDAMYWYRQDPGQGLRLIYYSQIVNDFQKGDIAEGYSVSREKKESFPLTVTSAQKNPTAFYLCASMDRGRGTNNEQFFGPGTRLTVL.

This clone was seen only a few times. CDR3 DNA: TGTGCCACCAGTGATGCAGGTTCGGTCAATCAGCCCCAGCATTTT. Protein sequence: CATSDAGSVNQPQHF. This chain joins TRBV24-1 and TRBJ1-5; D gene uncertain. Trimming cost V 3 bases and J 3 bases, with 11 bases left between them. This CDR3 has 15 residues. The germline V gene encodes CDR1 KGHDR and CDR2 SFDVKD.